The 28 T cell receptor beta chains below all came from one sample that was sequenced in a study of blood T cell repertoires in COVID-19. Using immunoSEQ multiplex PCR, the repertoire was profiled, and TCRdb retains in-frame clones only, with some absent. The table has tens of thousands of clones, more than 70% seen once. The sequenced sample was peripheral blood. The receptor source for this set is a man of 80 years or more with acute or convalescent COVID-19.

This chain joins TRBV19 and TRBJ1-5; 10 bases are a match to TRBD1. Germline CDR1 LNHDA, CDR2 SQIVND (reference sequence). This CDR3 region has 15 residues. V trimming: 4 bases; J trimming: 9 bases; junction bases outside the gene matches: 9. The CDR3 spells CASSTGTGDGRPQHF. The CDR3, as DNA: TGTGCCAGTAGTACCGGGACAGGGGACGGACGGCCCCAGCATTTT.

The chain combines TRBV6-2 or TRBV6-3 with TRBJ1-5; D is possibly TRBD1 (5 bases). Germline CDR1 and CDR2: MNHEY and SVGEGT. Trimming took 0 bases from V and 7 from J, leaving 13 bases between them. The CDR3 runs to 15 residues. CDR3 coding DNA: TGTGCCAGCAGTTACTCGCGGGGCTTGAGGCAGCCCCAGCATTTT. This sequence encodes CASSYSRGLRQPQHF.

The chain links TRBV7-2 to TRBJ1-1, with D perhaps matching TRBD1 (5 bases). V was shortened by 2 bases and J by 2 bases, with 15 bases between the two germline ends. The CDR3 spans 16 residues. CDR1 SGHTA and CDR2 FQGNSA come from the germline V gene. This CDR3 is CASSLRVAWGNTEAFF. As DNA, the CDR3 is TGTGCCAGCAGCTTAAGGGTCGCCTGGGGCAACACTGAAGCTTTCTTT.

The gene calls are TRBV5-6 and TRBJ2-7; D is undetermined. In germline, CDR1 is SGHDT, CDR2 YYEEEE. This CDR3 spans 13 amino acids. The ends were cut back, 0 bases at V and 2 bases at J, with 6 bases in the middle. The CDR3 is CASSLGSPYEQYF. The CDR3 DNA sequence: TGTGCCAGCAGCTTGGGGAGTCCCTACGAGCAGTACTTC.

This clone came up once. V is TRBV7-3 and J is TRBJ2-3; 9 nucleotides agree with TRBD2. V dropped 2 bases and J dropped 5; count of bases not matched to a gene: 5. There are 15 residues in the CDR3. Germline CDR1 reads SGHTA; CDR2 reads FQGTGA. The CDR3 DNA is TGTGCCAGCAGCTTACAAGCGGGGGGCGGAGATACGCAGTATTTT. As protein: CASSLQAGGGDTQYF.

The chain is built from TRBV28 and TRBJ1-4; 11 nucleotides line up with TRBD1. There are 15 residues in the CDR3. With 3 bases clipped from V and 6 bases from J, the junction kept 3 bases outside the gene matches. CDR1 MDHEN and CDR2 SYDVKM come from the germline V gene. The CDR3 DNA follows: TGTGCCAGCAGTTTGGCGGGACAGGGGGATGAAAAACTGTTTTTT. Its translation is CASSLAGQGDEKLFF.

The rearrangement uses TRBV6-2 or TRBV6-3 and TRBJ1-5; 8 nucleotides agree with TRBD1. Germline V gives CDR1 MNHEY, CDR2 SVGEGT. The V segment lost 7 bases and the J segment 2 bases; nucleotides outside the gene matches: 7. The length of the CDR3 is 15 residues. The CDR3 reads CASTPSDRGNQPQHF. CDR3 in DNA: TGTGCCAGCACCCCTTCGGACAGGGGCAATCAGCCCCAGCATTTT.

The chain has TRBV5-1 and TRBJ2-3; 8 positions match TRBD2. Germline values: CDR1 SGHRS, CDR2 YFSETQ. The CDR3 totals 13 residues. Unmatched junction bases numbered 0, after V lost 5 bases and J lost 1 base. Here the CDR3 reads CASSSGGTDTQYF. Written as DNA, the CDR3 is TGCGCCAGCAGTAGCGGGGGCACAGATACGCAGTATTTT.

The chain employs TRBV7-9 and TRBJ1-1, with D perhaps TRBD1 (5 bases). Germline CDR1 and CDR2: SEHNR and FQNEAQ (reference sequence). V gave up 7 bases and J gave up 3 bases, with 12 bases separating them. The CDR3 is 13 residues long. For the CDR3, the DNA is TGTGCCAGCATCCTAGGAGGGGACACTGAAGCTTTCTTT. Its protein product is CASILGGDTEAFF.

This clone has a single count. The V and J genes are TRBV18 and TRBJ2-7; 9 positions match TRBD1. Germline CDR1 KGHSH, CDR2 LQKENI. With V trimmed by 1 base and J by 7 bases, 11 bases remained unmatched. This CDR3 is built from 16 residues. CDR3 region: CASSPRQDRGLLEQYF. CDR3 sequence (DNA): TGTGCCAGCTCACCACGTCAGGACAGGGGATTATTAGAGCAGTACTTC. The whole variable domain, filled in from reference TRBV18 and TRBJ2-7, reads NAGVMQNPRHLVRRRGQEARLRCSPMKGHSHVYWYRQLPEEGLKFMVYLQKENIIDESGMPKERFSAEFPKEGPSILRIQQVVRGDSAAYFCASSPRQDRGLLEQYFGPGTRLTVT.

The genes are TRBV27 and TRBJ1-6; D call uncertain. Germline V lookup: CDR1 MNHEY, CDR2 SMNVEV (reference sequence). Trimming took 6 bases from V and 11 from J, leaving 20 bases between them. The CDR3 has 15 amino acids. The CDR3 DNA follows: TGTGCCAGCAGCTCCACGGGGTTCATAATGGCACCCCTCCACTTT. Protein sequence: CASSSTGFIMAPLHF.

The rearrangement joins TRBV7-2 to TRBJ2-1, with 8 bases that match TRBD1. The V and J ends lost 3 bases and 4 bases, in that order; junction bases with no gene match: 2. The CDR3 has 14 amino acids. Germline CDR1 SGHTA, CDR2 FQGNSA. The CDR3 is CASSFRGLYNEQFF. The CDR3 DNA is TGTGCCAGCAGCTTCAGGGGGCTGTACAATGAGCAGTTCTTC.

CDR3 DNA: TGTGCCAGCAGCCTCGGGAGGGCTTCGAACACCGGGGAGCTGTTTTTT. Protein product: CASSLGRASNTGELFF. This chain links TRBV5-4 with TRBJ2-2, with TRBD2 identical over 8 bases. The CDR3 runs to 16 residues. The germline V gene has CDR1 SGHNT and CDR2 YYREEE (reference sequence). V gave up 4 bases and J gave up 0 bases; unmatched junction bases: 5.

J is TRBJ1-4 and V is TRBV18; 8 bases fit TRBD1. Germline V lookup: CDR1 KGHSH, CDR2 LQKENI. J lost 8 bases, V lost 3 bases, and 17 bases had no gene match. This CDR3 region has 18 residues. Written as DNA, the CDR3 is TGTGCCAGCTCACCGGGGACAGGTTCTATCGCTTCGGCCGAAAAACTGTTTTTT. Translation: CASSPGTGSIASAEKLFF. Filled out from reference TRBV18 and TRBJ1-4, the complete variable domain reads NAGVMQNPRHLVRRRGQEARLRCSPMKGHSHVYWYRQLPEEGLKFMVYLQKENIIDESGMPKERFSAEFPKEGPSILRIQQVVRGDSAAYFCASSPGTGSIASAEKLFFGSGTQLSVL.

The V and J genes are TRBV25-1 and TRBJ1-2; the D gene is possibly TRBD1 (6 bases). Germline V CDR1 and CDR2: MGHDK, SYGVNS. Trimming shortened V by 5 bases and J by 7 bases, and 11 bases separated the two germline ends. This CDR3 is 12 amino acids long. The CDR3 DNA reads TGTGCCAGCAGTCTCGGGACATCTGGCTACACCTTC. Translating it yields CASSLGTSGYTF.

CDR3 DNA sequence: TGTGCCAGCAGTCCCCGGGACAGGGGGGAGACCCAGTACTTC. This codes for CASSPRDRGETQYF. V gene TRBV27 combines with J gene TRBJ2-5; the match to TRBD1 covers 11 bases. V shed 5 bases and J 5 bases; nucleotides not matched to a gene: 4. This CDR3 contains 14 residues. Looked up from germline, CDR1 is MNHEY and CDR2 is SMNVEV (reference sequence).

For the CDR3, the DNA is TGTGCCAGAGATTCCGACGGACTGCAAGAGACCCAGTACTTC. Translation gives CARDSDGLQETQYF. The gene calls are TRBV7-9 and TRBJ2-5; D is perhaps TRBD2 (5 bases). The germline gives CDR1 SEHNR, CDR2 FQNEAQ (reference sequence). V lost 9 bases and J 2 bases, leaving 16 bases between the germline ends. This CDR3 region has 14 residues.

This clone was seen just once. CDR3 DNA: TGTGCCAGCAGTTACTTGTCAGGGGTTCCAGGGGAGCTGTTTTTT. Translation gives CASSYLSGVPGELFF. The chain is built from TRBV6-5 and TRBJ2-2, with a tentative D call TRBD1 (6 bases). The germline gives CDR1 MNHEY, CDR2 SVGAGI. CDR3 length: 15 amino acids. V was clipped by 1 base and J by 8 bases, with 14 bases between them.

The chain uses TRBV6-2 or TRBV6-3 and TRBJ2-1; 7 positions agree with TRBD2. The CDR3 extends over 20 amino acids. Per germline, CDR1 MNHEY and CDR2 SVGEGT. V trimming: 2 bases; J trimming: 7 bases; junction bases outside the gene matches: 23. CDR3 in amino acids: CASSYLRFESSGGGKNEQFF. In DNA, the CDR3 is TGTGCCAGCAGTTACCTGCGTTTTGAGAGCTCGGGGGGAGGTAAGAATGAGCAGTTCTTC.

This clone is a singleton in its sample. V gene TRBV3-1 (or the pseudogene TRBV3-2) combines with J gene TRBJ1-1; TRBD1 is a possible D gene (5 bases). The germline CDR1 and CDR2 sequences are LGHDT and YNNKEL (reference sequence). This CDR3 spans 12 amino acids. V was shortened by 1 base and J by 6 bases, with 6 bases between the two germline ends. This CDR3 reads CASSQGGAEAFF. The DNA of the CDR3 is TGTGCCAGCAGCCAAGGGGGGGCTGAAGCTTTCTTT.

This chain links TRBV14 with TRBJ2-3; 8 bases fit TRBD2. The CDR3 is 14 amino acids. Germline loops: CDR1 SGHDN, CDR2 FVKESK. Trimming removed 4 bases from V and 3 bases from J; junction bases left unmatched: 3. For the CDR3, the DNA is TGTGCCAGCAGCCCGGTAGCGGGAACAGATACGCAGTATTTT. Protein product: CASSPVAGTDTQYF.

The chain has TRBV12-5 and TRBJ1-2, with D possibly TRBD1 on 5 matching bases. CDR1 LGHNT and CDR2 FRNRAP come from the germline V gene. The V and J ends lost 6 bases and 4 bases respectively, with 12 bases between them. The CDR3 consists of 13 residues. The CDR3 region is CASGSSGAYGYTF. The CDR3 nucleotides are TGTGCTAGTGGCTCAAGCGGGGCCTATGGCTACACCTTC.

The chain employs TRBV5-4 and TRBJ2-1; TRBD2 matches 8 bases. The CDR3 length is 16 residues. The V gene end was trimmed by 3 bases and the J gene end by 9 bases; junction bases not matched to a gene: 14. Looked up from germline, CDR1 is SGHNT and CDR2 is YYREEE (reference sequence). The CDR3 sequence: CASSSPLTGGQGEQFF. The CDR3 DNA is TGTGCCAGCAGCTCCCCGTTGACGGGGGGGCAGGGTGAGCAGTTCTTC.

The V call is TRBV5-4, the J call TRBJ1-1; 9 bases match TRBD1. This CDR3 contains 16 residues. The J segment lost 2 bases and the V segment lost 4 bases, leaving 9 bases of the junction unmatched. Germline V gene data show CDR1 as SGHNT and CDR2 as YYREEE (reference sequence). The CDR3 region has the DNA TGTGCCAGCAGCCATCGACAGGGGGGGGGCAACACTGAAGCTTTCTTT. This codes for CASSHRQGGGNTEAFF.

In nucleotides, the CDR3 is TGCGCCAGCAGCTTTGGACTAGCGGGGAGGGGCGGCTCCTACAATGAGCAGTTCTTC. Encoded protein: CASSFGLAGRGGSYNEQFF. The chain employs TRBV5-1 and TRBJ2-1, with 12 positions matching TRBD2. Germline V gene data show CDR1 as SGHRS and CDR2 as YFSETQ. CDR3 length: 19 amino acids. Trimming removed 2 bases from V and 0 bases from J; junction bases left unmatched: 9.

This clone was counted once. The chain's CDR3 is CASSVGLQETQYF. CDR3 sequence (DNA): TGTGCCAGCAGCGTGGGACTCCAAGAGACCCAGTACTTC. This chain connects TRBV9 to TRBJ2-5; a possible D gene is TRBD2 (6 bases). Deletions cut 2 bases from V and 1 base from J, with 6 bases between. The CDR3 totals 13 residues. Per the germline V gene, CDR1 is SGDLS and CDR2 is YYNGEE.

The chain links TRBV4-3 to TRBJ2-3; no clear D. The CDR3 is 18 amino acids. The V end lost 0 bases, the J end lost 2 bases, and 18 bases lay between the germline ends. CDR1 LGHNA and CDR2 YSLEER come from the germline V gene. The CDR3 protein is CASSQDGEQPFITDTQYF. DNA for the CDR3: TGCGCCAGCAGCCAAGACGGAGAACAACCCTTTATCACAGATACGCAGTATTTT.

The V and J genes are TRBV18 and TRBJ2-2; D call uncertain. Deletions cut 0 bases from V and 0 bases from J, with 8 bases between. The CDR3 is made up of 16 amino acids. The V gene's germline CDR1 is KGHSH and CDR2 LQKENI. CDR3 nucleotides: TGTGCCAGCTCACCACCGGTTACTGCGAACACCGGGGAGCTGTTTTTT. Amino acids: CASSPPVTANTGELFF.